A selection of T cell receptor beta chains follows, all from one sample in a study of early T cells in non-severe SARS-CoV-2 infection. One entry per CDR3 protein results from TCRdb running MiXCR on the 5' RACE reads. The sample holds under 70,000 distinct CDR3 sequences, around 10% seen once. The source material was whole blood. Receptors originate from an adult who was a healthcare worker with PCR-confirmed SARS-CoV-2 infection or an uninfected control (not recorded which). The CDR3 runs from the conserved cysteine through the conserved F or W. A D gene is named only where the DNA matches it firmly. Only some rows state a clone size, as once, few, many or a class for expanded clones.

NA	few	TRBV7-9	TRBJ2-1	TGTGCCAGCAGCCAGGCCGATGAGCAGTTCTTC	CASSQADEQFF
NA	many	TRBV7-9	TRBJ2-2	TGTGCCAGCGAGGGTGAATGGGGCACCGGGGAGCTGTTTTTT	CASEGEWGTGELFF
NA	few	TRBV29-1	TRBJ2-5	TGCAGCGTTGGAACCCAGTACTTC	CSVGTQYF
NA	many	TRBV12-3/TRBV12-4	TRBJ2-3	TGTGCCAGCAGTTTAATTGCGGGACTCACAGATACGCAGTATTTT	CASSLIAGLTDTQYF
NA	once	TRBV7-9	TRBJ1-1	TGTGCCAGCAGCACCCAGAGCTGGCTCACTGAAGCTTTCTTT	CASSTQSWLTEAFF
TRBD2	many	TRBV7-9	TRBJ2-7	TGTGCCAGCAGCTCGACTAGCGGGGGAGACGAGCAGTACTTC	CASSSTSGGDEQYF
NA	many	TRBV20-1	TRBJ1-1	TGCAGTGCTAATTCCGTCGAGGGATATACTGAAGCTTTCTTT	CSANSVEGYTEAFF
TRBD1	many	TRBV6-6	TRBJ2-7	TGTGCCAGCAGGTGGACAGGGAGAGGGAACGAGCAGTACTTC	CASRWTGRGNEQYF
NA	many	TRBV11-1	TRBJ2-1	TGTGCCAGCAGCTCGATGGGGTTTGGAGAAACTCTCAATGAGCAGTTCTTC	CASSSMGFGETLNEQFF
NA	many	TRBV10-3	TRBJ2-7	TGTGCCATCAGTGGGACGGGAAGCTCCTACGAGCAGTACTTC	CAISGTGSSYEQYF
TRBD2	many	TRBV5-1	TRBJ2-7	TGCGCCAGCAGCCAGCGGACTAGCGGGAGCTACGAGCAGTACTTC	CASSQRTSGSYEQYF
NA	NA	TRBV29-1	TRBJ1-1	TGCAGCGTTAGGGGGAGACTGAACACTGAAGCTTTCTTT	CSVRGRLNTEAFF
NA	many	TRBV2	TRBJ1-3	TGTGCCAGCAGGTCCGGGGAGGAGAACACCATATATTTT	CASRSGEENTIYF
NA	once	TRBV25-1	TRBJ1-2	TGTGCCAGCAGTGGCCGGGACCACCATACCTATGGCTACACCTTC	CASSGRDHHTYGYTF
NA	few	TRBV2	TRBJ1-2	TGTGCCAGCAGCACGGACCCCTATGGCTACACCTTC	CASSTDPYGYTF
TRBD1	many	TRBV11-3	TRBJ1-5	TGTGCCAGCAGCAAGACAGGGGCTCCGGCTGAGCCCCAGCATTTT	CASSKTGAPAEPQHF
TRBD2	many	TRBV7-9	TRBJ2-1	TGTGCCAGCAGCCCCCGGGGGGGGCCCAGCTCCTACAATGAGCAGTTCTTC	CASSPRGGPSSYNEQFF
TRBD2	many	TRBV20-1	TRBJ2-1	TGCAGTGCTAGAGATAAAAGCGGGGTTCCATACAATGAGCAGTTCTTC	CSARDKSGVPYNEQFF
TRBD1	many	TRBV7-2	TRBJ1-1	TGTGCCAGCAGCTCATCCCGGGACAGTTATATGAACACTGAAGCTTTCTTT	CASSSSRDSYMNTEAFF
NA	NA	TRBV11-2	TRBJ2-5	TGTGCCAGCAGCTTGTATGAGACAGCCAAGAGTCGTTGGAAAGAGACCCAGTACTTC	CASSLYETAKSRWKETQYF
NA	NA	TRBV12-3/TRBV12-4	TRBJ1-2	TGTGCCAGCAGTTTGCAGGCCAGGTCCCAGGGCTACACCTTC	CASSLQARSQGYTF
NA	once	TRBV7-8	TRBJ1-2	TGTGCCAGCAGCTCGCCCGGGCGAGGCTATGGCTACACCTTC	CASSSPGRGYGYTF
NA	NA	TRBV6-5	TRBJ2-5	TGTGCCAGCAGCCCCGGGACAAACTACCAAGAGACCCAGTACTTC	CASSPGTNYQETQYF
TRBD1	many	TRBV10-3	TRBJ2-3	TGTGCCATCAGTGACGGGACAGAGGATACGCAGTATTTT	CAISDGTEDTQYF
NA	few	TRBV2	TRBJ2-3	TGTGCCAGCAGTGAGGGTAGTTCGGCAGATACGCAGTATTTT	CASSEGSSADTQYF
NA	many	TRBV2	TRBJ2-5	TGTGCCAGCAGTGTTCAGGACCTCGGAGGGACCCAGTACTTC	CASSVQDLGGTQYF
TRBD2	many	TRBV19	TRBJ2-2	TGTGCCAGTAGTGTGGGACTAGCGGGTCCGACCGGGGAGCTGTTTTTT	CASSVGLAGPTGELFF
NA	many	TRBV5-5	TRBJ1-6	TGTGCCAGCAGCCCGGGGATGGGGGGCGCGGGGAATTCACCCCTCCACTTT	CASSPGMGGAGNSPLHF
NA	many	TRBV7-2	TRBJ2-7	TGTGCCAGCAGCCCTCCGGCTGTATCCGAGCAGTACTTC	CASSPPAVSEQYF
TRBD2	many	TRBV20-1	TRBJ2-1	TGCAGTGCTGGGACTAGCGGGAGGGGACCAAAGCAGTTCTTC	CSAGTSGRGPKQFF
NA	few	TRBV29-1	TRBJ2-7	TGCAGCGTTGAAGATCTCGACGAAGGCCCCTCTGGCTACGAGCAGTACTTC	CSVEDLDEGPSGYEQYF
TRBD1	many	TRBV5-5	TRBJ1-2	TGTGCCAGCAGCTTTTCGGGGACAGGGAATTATGGCTACACCTTC	CASSFSGTGNYGYTF
NA	NA	TRBV10-3	TRBJ2-3	TGTGCCATCAGTGGAGTCCGAGATGGAGATACGCAGTATTTT	CAISGVRDGDTQYF
NA	many	TRBV11-2	TRBJ2-7	TGTGCCAGCAGCCCCAGCCCCGGGACTCTCTACGAGCAGTACTTC	CASSPSPGTLYEQYF
TRBD2	many	TRBV24-1	TRBJ2-3	TGTGCCACCAGTGATTGGACTAGCGGGAGAGCAGATACGCAGTATTTT	CATSDWTSGRADTQYF
TRBD1	many	TRBV4-2	TRBJ1-5	TGTGCCAGCAGCCAAGGACAGGGGGCAAGGCAGCCCCAGCATTTT	CASSQGQGARQPQHF
NA	NA	TRBV6-5	TRBJ2-1	TGTGCCAGCAGTTACGTGAGGGAAAGTGAGCAGTTCTTC	CASSYVRESEQFF
TRBD1	NA	TRBV7-9	TRBJ2-3	TGTGCCAGCAGCTTATCGACAGGGGGACACACAGGTACGCAGTATTTT	CASSLSTGGHTGTQYF
NA	many	TRBV5-1	TRBJ2-5	TGCGCCAGCAGCTTGAGGACGGGAAAACAAGAGACCCAGTACTTC	CASSLRTGKQETQYF
NA	NA	TRBV7-9	TRBJ1-4	TGTGCCAGCAGCCCCCATGGAGGGCAGGGCGTTAAAGAAAAACTGTTTTTT	CASSPHGGQGVKEKLFF
TRBD1	many	TRBV13	TRBJ1-1	TGTGCCAGCAGCATCGGGACAGTTTATATGAACACTGAAGCTTTCTTT	CASSIGTVYMNTEAFF
NA	NA	TRBV27	TRBJ2-7	TGTGCCAGCAGTTCTACCGGGACATCCTACGAGCAGTACTTC	CASSSTGTSYEQYF
TRBD1	NA	TRBV20-1	TRBJ1-4	TGCAGTGCTAGAGATACGAGGGACAGGGTTAATGAAAAACTGTTTTTT	CSARDTRDRVNEKLFF
NA	many	TRBV6-5	TRBJ1-6	TGTGCCAGCGGTGGGACAAGGGCACGGTCACCCCTCCACTTT	CASGGTRARSPLHF
NA	many	TRBV6-5	TRBJ2-2	TGTGCCAGCAGTTACTTGTACCATGTCCCCGGGGAGCTGTTTTTT	CASSYLYHVPGELFF
TRBD2	many	TRBV10-2	TRBJ2-1	TGCGCCAGCAGTGTGGGGGGGAGGGCTAAGGAGCAGTTCTTC	CASSVGGRAKEQFF
NA	many	TRBV5-1	TRBJ2-1	TGCGCCAGCAGCCCATTCTCCGGGAGTATGTATGAGCAGTTCTTC	CASSPFSGSMYEQFF
TRBD1	many	TRBV10-1	TRBJ1-1	TGCGCCAGCAGTGAGAAGGGGGCCGCGAACACTGAAGCTTTCTTT	CASSEKGAANTEAFF
TRBD1	many	TRBV12-3/TRBV12-4	TRBJ2-7	TGTGCCAGCAGTTTGTCCTACACTGGACAGGCCTACGAGCAGTACTTC	CASSLSYTGQAYEQYF
NA	few	TRBV30	TRBJ2-7	TGTGCCTGGAGACTAACAGGAAGCTACGAGCAGTACTTC	CAWRLTGSYEQYF